These T cell receptor beta chains were read from a single sample in a study of T cell changes during pregnancy in multiple sclerosis. Assay: immunoSEQ multiplex PCR; the TCRdb copy retains only in-frame clones and omits some. The profile shows about 68,000 clones, roughly nine tenths of them singletons. The sample was peripheral blood, taken in the third trimester of pregnancy. The receptors derive from a female donor with multiple sclerosis, enrolled in a pregnancy study. Both conserved end residues are part of each CDR3. Each record gives: clone size, J gene, V gene, D gene, CDR3 DNA, CDR3 protein. A D gene is named only where the DNA matches it firmly. Expanded clones get a size class; other rows say once, few or many, or leave the size out.

. TRBJ2-1 TRBV5-1 TRBD1 TGCGCCAGCAGCTTCGGGGACAGGGGCAGCGATGAGCAGTTCTTC CASSFGDRGSDEQFF
. TRBJ2-1 TRBV4-3 . TGCGCCAGCAGCCCCGAGCTGAGCTCCTACAATGAGCAGTTCTTC CASSPELSSYNEQFF
few TRBJ1-4 TRBV7-9 . TGTGCCAGCAGCTTATCGGCGGGAAATGGAAAGAAACTGTTTTTT CASSLSAGNGKKLFF
. TRBJ1-1 TRBV30 TRBD1 TGTGCCTGGAGTGCATATCCCGGGACAGGGTGGGTTGAGAGAGCTGAAGCTTTCTTT CAWSAYPGTGWVERAEAFF
. TRBJ1-2 TRBV6-5 TRBD1 TGTGCCAGCAGTTACCTCCCCACAGGGGACTATGGCTACACCTTC CASSYLPTGDYGYTF
. TRBJ1-3 TRBV9 . TGTGCCAGCAGCCCCGACGGAGTCTCTGGAAACACCATATATTTT CASSPDGVSGNTIYF
. TRBJ2-7 TRBV7-9 . TGTGCCAGCAGCCATTTAGCGGTCACGCGCTACGAGCAGTACTTC CASSHLAVTRYEQYF
. TRBJ1-1 TRBV6-1 TRBD1 TGTGCCAGCAGTGAAGGGGCCAGGGGGCTCGGTATCACTGAAGCTTTCTTT CASSEGARGLGITEAFF
. TRBJ2-5 TRBV5-1 TRBD2 TGCGCCAGCAGCTCGGGACTAGCGGGAGGGCCGGTAGAGACCCAGTACTTC CASSSGLAGGPVETQYF
once TRBJ1-1 TRBV4-3 TRBD1 TGCGCCAGCAGCCAAGATCTTGGAGGGACAGGGAGGGGGACTGAAGCTTTCTTT CASSQDLGGTGRGTEAFF
. TRBJ1-1 TRBV29-1 TRBD1 TGCAGCGGAAGACAGGGGGCTGAAGCTTTCTTT CSGRQGAEAFF
. TRBJ2-3 TRBV5-4 TRBD2 TGTGCCAGCAGCTCCGGGGATGCGGGAGGGACAGATACGCAGTATTTT CASSSGDAGGTDTQYF
. TRBJ2-3 TRBV5-4 TRBD2 TGTGCCAGCAGCTTGGCTAGCGGGAGCACAGATACGCAGTATTTT CASSLASGSTDTQYF
. TRBJ2-3 TRBV4-1 TRBD2 TGCGCCAGCAGCCTCCTAGGACTAGCGGGGGACACAGATACGCAGTATTTT CASSLLGLAGDTDTQYF
. TRBJ2-1 TRBV6-1 TRBD2 TGTGCCAGCAGTGATCATCGAGCGGGAGGGCCTCTCAGCTCCTACAATGAGCAGTTCTTC CASSDHRAGGPLSSYNEQFF
few TRBJ1-2 TRBV6-5 TRBD1 TGTGCCAGCAGTCCAGGGGGCGTATCTAACTATGGCTACACCTTC CASSPGGVSNYGYTF
. TRBJ1-5 TRBV6-1 . TGTGCCAGCAGTGAAGCGCGAGGGGGAAAAGGGCAGCCCCAGCATTTT CASSEARGGKGQPQHF
few TRBJ1-6 TRBV27 TRBD1 TGTGCCAGCAGTCTAGGACAGGGTCTAGATTCACCCCTCCACTTT CASSLGQGLDSPLHF
. TRBJ2-7 TRBV7-2 . TGTGCCAGCAGCTTCCAGGCCTACGAGCAGTACTTC CASSFQAYEQYF
few TRBJ2-2 TRBV5-1 TRBD1 TGCGCCAGCAGCCAACAGGGGTCCGGGGAGCTGTTTTTT CASSQQGSGELFF
. TRBJ1-3 TRBV6-5 . TGTGCCAGCAGTCCCGAAGGGGTGGCCGGAAACACCATATATTTT CASSPEGVAGNTIYF
. TRBJ1-6 TRBV10-3 . TGTGCCATCAGTGAGTCGTCCATGAGCTCCTATAATTCACCCCTCCACTTT CAISESSMSSYNSPLHF
. TRBJ1-2 TRBV25-1 . TGTGCCAGCAGTGATACCAGGGGAGCTAACTATGGCTACACCTTC CASSDTRGANYGYTF
once TRBJ1-5 TRBV4-2 . TGTGCCAGCAGCCAAGATGGGGGGGCGGATCAGCCCCAGCATTTT CASSQDGGADQPQHF
. TRBJ1-5 TRBV18 TRBD1 TGTGCCAGCTCACCTGACAGGGGGCAGGATCAGCCCCAGCATTTT CASSPDRGQDQPQHF
. TRBJ2-3 TRBV18 . TGTGCCAGCTCACCACGAGACAACGGAGATACGCAGTATTTT CASSPRDNGDTQYF
once TRBJ1-5 TRBV14 TRBD1 TGTGCCAGCAGCCCCTCGGACAGGGGGCTGAGCAATCAGCCCCAGCATTTT CASSPSDRGLSNQPQHF
few TRBJ1-1 TRBV7-9 TRBD1 TGTGCCAGCAGCTTAGTCACAGGGGGCTGGGAAGCTTTCTTT CASSLVTGGWEAFF
. TRBJ1-2 TRBV7-9 TRBD1 TGTGCCAGCAGCTTAGCGGACAGGGGATATGGCTACACCTTC CASSLADRGYGYTF
. TRBJ2-7 TRBV19 TRBD2 TGTGCCAGTAGTCGGGACTACCTTTACGAGCAGTACTTC CASSRDYLYEQYF
. TRBJ1-1 TRBV6-5 . TGTGCCAGCAGTTCGCTTGGACAGCAGAGTGAAGCTTTCTTT CASSSLGQQSEAFF
. TRBJ2-7 TRBV18 . TGTGCCAGCTCAACGGGACTCCACTACGAGCAGTACTTC CASSTGLHYEQYF
once TRBJ1-2 TRBV6-9 . TGTGCCAGCAGTTATTCTAACGGGAATTACTATGGCTACACCTTC CASSYSNGNYYGYTF
. TRBJ1-1 TRBV25-1 . TGTGCCAGCAGTGCTCAGGTCCACACTGAAGCTTTCTTT CASSAQVHTEAFF
. TRBJ1-4 TRBV7-9 TRBD1 TGTGCCAGCAGCTTAGGACAGGGAGTAGGGGCAACTAATGAAAAACTGTTTTTT CASSLGQGVGATNEKLFF
. TRBJ1-1 TRBV7-2 . TGTGCCAGCAGCTTAGTACGAGAAATTAACACTGAAGCTTTCTTT CASSLVREINTEAFF
few TRBJ2-2 TRBV30 TRBD2 TGTGCCTGGAGTGTACGTAGCGGGAGGACCGGGGAGCTGTTTTTT CAWSVRSGRTGELFF
. TRBJ2-1 TRBV10-3 TRBD2 TGTGCCATCAGTGACACCTTGACTAGCGGGGGGGACAATGAGCAGTTCTTC CAISDTLTSGGDNEQFF
. TRBJ2-7 TRBV19 TRBD2 TGTGCCAGTAGTTGGGGGGGGGACTACGAGCAGTACTTC CASSWGGDYEQYF
. TRBJ2-3 TRBV18 . TGTGCCAGCTCACCCCAGGCCGGAGATACGCAGTATTTT CASSPQAGDTQYF
. TRBJ2-5 TRBV15 . TGTGCCACCAGCAGAGAACTCCGGGAGACCCAGTACTTC CATSRELRETQYF
. TRBJ2-2 TRBV2 . TGTGCCAGCAGTGATGTAGCTAACACCGGGGAGCTGTTTTTT CASSDVANTGELFF
once TRBJ1-4 TRBV10-3 . TGTGCCATCAGTGGTACTCGAGAGAATGAAAAACTGTTTTTT CAISGTRENEKLFF
once TRBJ1-5 TRBV30 . TGTGCCTGCCGTATAGAGGACAATCAGCCCCAGCATTTT CACRIEDNQPQHF
. TRBJ1-3 TRBV18 . TGTGCCAGCTCACCCACGCAGGGTTACTCTGGAAACACCATATATTTT CASSPTQGYSGNTIYF
. TRBJ1-1 TRBV10-3 TRBD1 TGTGCCATCAGTGCTGGCCCGGGACAGGGACCTACTGAAGCTTTCTTT CAISAGPGQGPTEAFF
. TRBJ2-7 TRBV18 . TGTGCCAGCGTCTACAGCCCAACCTACGAGCAGTACTTC CASVYSPTYEQYF
. TRBJ2-1 TRBV5-1 TRBD2 TGCGCCAGCAGAGCCGATACTAGCGGGAGGCATGAGCAGTTCTTC CASRADTSGRHEQFF
. TRBJ2-7 TRBV11-3 TRBD2 TGTGCCAGCAGCTTAGCCCCACTACTAGCGGGAGGTGTGCTCGAGCAGTACTTC CASSLAPLLAGGVLEQYF
. TRBJ1-2 TRBV15 TRBD1 TGTGCCACCAGCAGAGATGTTTCGGGACAGGGGGCCGGTGGCTACACCTTC CATSRDVSGQGAGGYTF
. TRBJ1-4 TRBV10-3 . TGTGCCTCTCGACCGAACGGGGGGTTTAATGAAAAACTGTTTTTT CASRPNGGFNEKLFF
. TRBJ2-1 TRBV5-1 TRBD2 TGCGCCAGCAGCCCTGGACTAGCGGGAGTAGAGCAGTTCTTC CASSPGLAGVEQFF
. TRBJ2-3 TRBV19 . TGTGCCAGTAGTATTAAACAGGGAAGTCTGAGTGATACGCAGTATTTT CASSIKQGSLSDTQYF